The entry below describes one T cell receptor beta chain. Its antigen remains unidentified. CDR3 length: 15 amino acids. V dropped 5 bases and J dropped 2; count of bases not matched to a gene: 6. The germline CDR1 and CDR2 sequences are MNHEY and SMNVEV (reference sequence). The PCR contained 60 Vbeta and 13 Jbeta primers. Data came from immunoSEQ multiplex PCR; TCRdb stores just in-frame clones and leaves some out. Of tens of thousands of clones in the sample, about 77% were seen once. All donors participated as healthy donors of bone marrow. This record belongs to a study of cytomegalovirus exposure and HLA in healthy donors. Study information: Prior work identified 120 million or so unique TCR beta sequences in roughly 180 million T cells. Among fewer than 500 genotyped donors, approximately 80% fell in the Caucasian-associated ancestry cluster. The study, taken as a whole, reports: Later work found that TCR association rates differed between HLA loci; DRB1 had the most and HLA-C the fewest.

The sequence was collected from a male donor in good health and CMV-seropositive. The sample comprised PBMCs. The gene calls are TRBV27 and TRBJ1-1, with TRBD1 matching 9 bases. The CDR3 reads CASSTGQGDNTEAFF. DNA of the CDR3: TGTGCCAGCAGTACGGGACAGGGAGATAACACTGAAGCTTTCTTT.